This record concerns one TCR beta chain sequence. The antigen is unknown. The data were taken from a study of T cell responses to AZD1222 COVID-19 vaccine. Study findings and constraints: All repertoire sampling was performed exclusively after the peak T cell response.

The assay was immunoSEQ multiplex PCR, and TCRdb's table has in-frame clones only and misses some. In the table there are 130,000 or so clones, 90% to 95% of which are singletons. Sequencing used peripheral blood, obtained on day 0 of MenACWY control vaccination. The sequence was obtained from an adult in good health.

CDR3 amino acids: CASSQGGRGIRNEQFF. The DNA for the CDR3 is TGCGCCAGCAGCCAAGGAGGCAGGGGGATTAGGAATGAGCAGTTCTTC. The chain links TRBV4-3 to TRBJ2-1; TRBD1 agrees at 7 bases. Trimming took 1 base from V and 7 from J; bases not matched to a gene: 10. This CDR3 spans 16 amino acids. The germline gives CDR1 LGHNA, CDR2 YSLEER.